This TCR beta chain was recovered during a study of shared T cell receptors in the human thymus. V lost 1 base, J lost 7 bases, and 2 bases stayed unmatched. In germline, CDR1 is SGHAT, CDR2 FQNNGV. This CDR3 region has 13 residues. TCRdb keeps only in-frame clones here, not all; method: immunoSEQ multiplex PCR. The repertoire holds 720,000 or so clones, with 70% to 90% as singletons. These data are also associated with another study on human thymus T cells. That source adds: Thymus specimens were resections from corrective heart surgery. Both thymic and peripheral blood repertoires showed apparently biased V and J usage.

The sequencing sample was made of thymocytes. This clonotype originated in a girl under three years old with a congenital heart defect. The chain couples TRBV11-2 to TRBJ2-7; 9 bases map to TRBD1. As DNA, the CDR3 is TGTGCCAGCAGCTTAGCGGGACAGGGTGAGCAGTACTTC. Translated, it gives CASSLAGQGEQYF.